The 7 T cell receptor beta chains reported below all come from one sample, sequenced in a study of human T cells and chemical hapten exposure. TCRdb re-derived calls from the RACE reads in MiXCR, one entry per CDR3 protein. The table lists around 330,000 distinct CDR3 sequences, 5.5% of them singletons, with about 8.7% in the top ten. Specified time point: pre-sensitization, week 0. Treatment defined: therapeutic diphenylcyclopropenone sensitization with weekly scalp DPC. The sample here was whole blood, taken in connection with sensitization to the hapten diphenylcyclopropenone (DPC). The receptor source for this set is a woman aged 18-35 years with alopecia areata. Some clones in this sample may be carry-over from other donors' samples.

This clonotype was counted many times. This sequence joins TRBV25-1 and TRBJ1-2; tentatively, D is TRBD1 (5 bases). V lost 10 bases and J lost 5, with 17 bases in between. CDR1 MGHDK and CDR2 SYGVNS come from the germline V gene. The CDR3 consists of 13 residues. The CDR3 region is CATARAGSYGYTF. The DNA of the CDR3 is TGTGCCACCGCCAGGGCGGGATCTTATGGCTACACCTTC.

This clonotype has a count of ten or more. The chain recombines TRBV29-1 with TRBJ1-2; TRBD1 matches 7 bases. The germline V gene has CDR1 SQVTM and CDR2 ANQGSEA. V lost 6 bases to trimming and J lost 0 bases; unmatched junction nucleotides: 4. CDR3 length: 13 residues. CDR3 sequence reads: CSVRGTANYGYTF. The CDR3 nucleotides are TGCAGCGTCCGGGGGACAGCTAACTATGGCTACACCTTC.

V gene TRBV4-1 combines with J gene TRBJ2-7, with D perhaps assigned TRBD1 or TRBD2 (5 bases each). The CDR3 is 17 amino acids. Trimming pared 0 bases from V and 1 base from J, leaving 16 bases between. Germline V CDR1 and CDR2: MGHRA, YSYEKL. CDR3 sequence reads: CASSQEEFGTPSYEQYF. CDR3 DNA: TGCGCCAGCAGCCAAGAAGAATTCGGGACCCCGTCCTACGAGCAGTACTTC.

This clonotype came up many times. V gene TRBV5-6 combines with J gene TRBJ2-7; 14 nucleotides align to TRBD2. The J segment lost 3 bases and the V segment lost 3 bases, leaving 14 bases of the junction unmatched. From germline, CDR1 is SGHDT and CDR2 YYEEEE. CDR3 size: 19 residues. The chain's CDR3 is CASSSSGTSGGPIYYEQYF. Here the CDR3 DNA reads TGTGCCAGCAGCTCCTCCGGGACTAGCGGGGGCCCTATTTACTACGAGCAGTACTTC. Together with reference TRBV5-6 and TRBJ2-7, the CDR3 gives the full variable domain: DAGVTQSPTHLIKTRGQQVTLRCSPKSGHDTVSWYQQALGQGPQFIFQYYEEEERQRGNFPDRFSGHQFPNYSSELNVNALLLGDSALYLCASSSSGTSGGPIYYEQYFGPGTRLTVT.

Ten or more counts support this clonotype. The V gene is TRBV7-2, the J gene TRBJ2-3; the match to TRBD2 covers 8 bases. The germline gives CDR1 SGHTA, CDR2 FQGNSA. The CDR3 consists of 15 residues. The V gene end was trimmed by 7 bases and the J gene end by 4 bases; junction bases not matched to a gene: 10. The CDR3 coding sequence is TGTGCCAGCATCTACGGGGGGGCCAACGCAGATACGCAGTATTTT. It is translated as CASIYGGANADTQYF.

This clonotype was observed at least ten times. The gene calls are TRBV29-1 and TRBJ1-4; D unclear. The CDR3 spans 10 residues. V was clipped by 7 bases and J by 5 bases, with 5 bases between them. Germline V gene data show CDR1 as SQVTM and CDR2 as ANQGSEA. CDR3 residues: CSASNEKLFF. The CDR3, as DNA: TGCAGCGCCTCAAATGAAAAACTGTTTTTT.

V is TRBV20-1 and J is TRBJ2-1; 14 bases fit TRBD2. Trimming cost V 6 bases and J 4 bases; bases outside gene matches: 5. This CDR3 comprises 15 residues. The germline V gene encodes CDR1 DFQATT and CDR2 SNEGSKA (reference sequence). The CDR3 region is CSAFGTSGGYNEQFF. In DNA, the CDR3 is TGCAGTGCCTTCGGGACTAGCGGGGGATACAATGAGCAGTTCTTC.